The 12 T cell receptor beta chains given below trace back to one sample, sequenced in a study of cytomegalovirus exposure and HLA in healthy donors. 60 Vbeta and 13 Jbeta primers were used in PCR. Repertoires were generated with immunoSEQ multiplex PCR, while TCRdb's copy carries only in-frame clones and drops some. The data hold approximately 130,000 clones, with around four fifths observed a single time. The sequenced sample was PBMCs. These receptors were obtained from a woman aged 35 to 49 in good health and CMV-seronegative.

CDR3 in DNA: TGTGCCAGCAGCTTGGCTTATTCACCCCTCCACTTT. It codes for CASSLAYSPLHF. This chain uses TRBV5-6 with TRBJ1-6; D is undetermined. CDR3 length: 12 amino acids. The V gene lost 0 bases and the J gene lost 8 bases, with 3 bases spanning the gap. The germline gives CDR1 SGHDT, CDR2 YYEEEE.

This clone was found once. V is TRBV27 and J is TRBJ1-6; D perhaps matches TRBD1 (5 bases). This CDR3 region has 14 residues. The V end lost 2 bases, the J end lost 12 bases, and 14 bases lay between the germline ends. Germline CDR1 and CDR2: MNHEY and SMNVEV (reference sequence). The CDR3 DNA follows: TGTGCCAGCAGTTTAGATCACAGGACTAAACCCCTCCACTTT. It translates to CASSLDHRTKPLHF.

This sequence joins TRBV4-2 and TRBJ2-1, with TRBD2 matching over 8 bases. V lost 4 bases to trimming and J lost 3 bases; unmatched junction nucleotides: 14. The CDR3 spans 18 residues. The germline gives CDR1 LGHNA, CDR2 YNFKEQ. The CDR3 bases are TGTGCCAGCAGCCTTAGGACTAGCAGGGAATCGGACTACAATGAGCAGTTCTTC. It yields the protein CASSLRTSRESDYNEQFF.

V gene TRBV9 combines with J gene TRBJ2-1; no clear D. The germline V gene has CDR1 SGDLS and CDR2 YYNGEE. V gave up 3 bases and J gave up 5 bases, with 12 bases separating them. The CDR3 consists of 14 residues. The CDR3 region is CASSAPNLDNEQFF. The CDR3 nucleotides read TGTGCCAGCAGCGCCCCTAATTTGGACAATGAGCAGTTCTTC.

The V and J genes are TRBV6-1 and TRBJ2-2, with D uncertain. The germline V and J ends were trimmed by 6 bases and 4 bases, with 9 bases remaining between them. The CDR3 covers 13 residues. CDR1 is MNHNS and CDR2 is SASEGT in the germline V gene. The CDR3 DNA follows: TGTGCCAGCAGCATATCGGGCACCGGGGAGCTGTTTTTT. Its translation is CASSISGTGELFF.

V is TRBV6-1 and J is TRBJ1-2, with D maybe TRBD1 (6 bases). Germline V lookup: CDR1 MNHNS, CDR2 SASEGT. The V end lost 1 base, the J end lost 5 bases, and 11 bases lay between the germline ends. The CDR3 is 14 residues long. The CDR3 here is CASSEGLTGYGYTF. The DNA for the CDR3 is TGTGCCAGCAGTGAAGGACTTACAGGGTATGGCTACACCTTC.

The chain carries TRBV2 and TRBJ2-6, with TRBD1 matching over 10 bases. V was clipped by 10 bases and J by 0 bases; unmatched bases: 15. The CDR3 extends over 19 amino acids. The germline V gene has CDR1 SNHLY and CDR2 FYNNEI. CDR3 sequence reads: CATTTGEGQGLSGANVLTF. The DNA of the CDR3 is TGTGCCACTACCACAGGGGAGGGACAGGGGCTCTCTGGGGCCAACGTCCTGACTTTC.

The chain's CDR3 is CASSRDRGQTRTEAFF. CDR3 sequence (DNA): TGTGCCAGCAGCCGGGACAGGGGGCAGACGAGGACTGAAGCTTTCTTT. The rearrangement joins TRBV7-8 to TRBJ1-1; 12 nucleotides match TRBD1. V trimming: 5 bases; J trimming: 5 bases; junction bases outside the gene matches: 9. CDR3 size: 16 residues. CDR1 and CDR2 (germline): SGHVS, FQNEAQ.

The chain uses TRBV4-2 and TRBJ2-5; TRBD2 agrees at 8 bases. This CDR3 has 16 amino acids. V dropped 1 base and J dropped 5; count of bases not matched to a gene: 9. The germline CDR1 and CDR2 sequences are LGHNA and YNFKEQ. The CDR3 sequence: CASSQVSTSGAETQYF. In DNA form, the CDR3 reads TGTGCCAGCAGCCAAGTTAGTACTAGCGGCGCCGAGACCCAGTACTTC.

The chain is built from TRBV2 and TRBJ1-4, with 9 bases fitting TRBD1. The length of the CDR3 is 17 residues. Germline lookup yields CDR1 SNHLY and CDR2 FYNNEI. V lost 7 bases to trimming and J lost 5 bases; unmatched junction nucleotides: 14. The chain's CDR3 is CASTGGVLGTGNEKLFF. The DNA for the CDR3 is TGTGCCAGCACCGGCGGAGTACTAGGGACAGGGAATGAAAAACTGTTTTTT.

CDR3 residues: CASRLDQGSGNTIYF. CDR3 DNA: TGTGCCAGCAGGCTCGATCAGGGATCTGGAAACACCATATATTTT. This chain connects TRBV6-1 to TRBJ1-3; weak D call: TRBD1 (5 bases). The CDR3 length is 15 residues. V was trimmed by 6 bases and J by 1 base, leaving 13 bases between them. The germline V gene has CDR1 MNHNS and CDR2 SASEGT.

With regard to this clone: In the same sample, other DNA sequences code for this CDR3. V and J are TRBV5-1 and TRBJ1-2; 11 bases agree with TRBD1. Germline CDR1 and CDR2: SGHRS and YFSETQ. V shed 3 bases and J 5 bases; nucleotides not matched to a gene: 3. The CDR3 consists of 14 residues. The CDR3 sequence is CASSSGTGGYGYTF. CDR3 nucleotide sequence: TGCGCCAGCAGCTCAGGGACAGGGGGGTATGGCTACACCTTC.